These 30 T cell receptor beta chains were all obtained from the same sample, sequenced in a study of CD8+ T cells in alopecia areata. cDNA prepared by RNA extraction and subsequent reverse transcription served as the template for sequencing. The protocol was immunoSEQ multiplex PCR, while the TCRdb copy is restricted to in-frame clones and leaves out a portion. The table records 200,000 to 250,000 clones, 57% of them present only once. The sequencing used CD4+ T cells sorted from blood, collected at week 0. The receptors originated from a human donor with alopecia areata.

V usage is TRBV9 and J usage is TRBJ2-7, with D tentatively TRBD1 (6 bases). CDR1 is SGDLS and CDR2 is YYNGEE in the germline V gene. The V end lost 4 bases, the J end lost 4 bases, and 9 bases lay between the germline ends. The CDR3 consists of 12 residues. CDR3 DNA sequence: TGTGCCAGCAGCAAACAGGGATACGAGCAGTACTTC. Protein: CASSKQGYEQYF.

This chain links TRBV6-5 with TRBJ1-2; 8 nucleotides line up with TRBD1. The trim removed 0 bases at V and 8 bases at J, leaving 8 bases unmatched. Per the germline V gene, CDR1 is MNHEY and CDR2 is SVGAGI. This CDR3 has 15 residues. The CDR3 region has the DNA TGTGCCAGCAGTTACTCGATACAGGGGGGCTACGGCTACACCTTC. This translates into CASSYSIQGGYGYTF.

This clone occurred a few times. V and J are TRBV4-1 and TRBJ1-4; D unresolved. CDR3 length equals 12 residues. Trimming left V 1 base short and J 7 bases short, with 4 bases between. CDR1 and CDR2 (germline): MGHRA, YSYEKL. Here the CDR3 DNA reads TGCGCCAGCAGCCAAGCTGGTGAAAAACTGTTTTTT. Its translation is CASSQAGEKLFF.

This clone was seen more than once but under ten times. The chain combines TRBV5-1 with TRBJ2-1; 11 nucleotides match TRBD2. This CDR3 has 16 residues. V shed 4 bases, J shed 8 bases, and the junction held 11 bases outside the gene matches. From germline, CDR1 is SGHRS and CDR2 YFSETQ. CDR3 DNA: TGCGCCAGCAGCCACACAACTAGCGGGGGAACTGATGAGCAGTTCTTC. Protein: CASSHTTSGGTDEQFF. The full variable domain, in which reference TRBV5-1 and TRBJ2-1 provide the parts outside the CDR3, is KAGVTQTPRYLIKTRGQQVTLSCSPISGHRSVSWYQQTPGQGLQFLFEYFSETQRNKGNFPGRFSGRQFSNSRSEMNVSTLELGDSALYLCASSHTTSGGTDEQFFGPGTRLTVL.

CDR3 coding DNA: TGTGCCTGGCAGGGACAGGATAATAACTATGGCTACACCTTC. Translating gives CAWQGQDNNYGYTF. The chain combines TRBV30 with TRBJ1-2; 8 bases are a match to TRBD1. CDR1 and CDR2 from the germline V gene are GTSNPN and SVGIG (reference sequence). The length of the CDR3 is 14 residues. The J segment lost 1 base and the V segment lost 5 bases, leaving 6 bases of the junction unmatched. The full variable domain, rest sourced from reference TRBV30 and TRBJ1-2, is SQTIHQWPATLVQPVGSPLSLECTVEGTSNPNLYWYRQAAGRGLQLLFYSVGIGQISSEVPQNLSASRPQDRQFILSSKKLLLSDSGFYLCAWQGQDNNYGYTFGSGTRLTVV.

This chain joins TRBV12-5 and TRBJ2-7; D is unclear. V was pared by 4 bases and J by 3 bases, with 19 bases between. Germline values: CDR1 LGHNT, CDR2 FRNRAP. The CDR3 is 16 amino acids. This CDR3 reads CASGSPSTSKGYEQYF. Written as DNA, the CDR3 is TGTGCTAGTGGTTCTCCTTCCACCTCGAAAGGCTACGAGCAGTACTTC.

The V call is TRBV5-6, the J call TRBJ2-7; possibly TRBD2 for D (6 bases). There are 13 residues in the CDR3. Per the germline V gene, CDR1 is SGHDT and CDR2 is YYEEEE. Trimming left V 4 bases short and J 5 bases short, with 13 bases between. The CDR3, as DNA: TGTGCCAGCAGCCTAGGTACGGGGGACGAGCAGTACTTC. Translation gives CASSLGTGDEQYF.

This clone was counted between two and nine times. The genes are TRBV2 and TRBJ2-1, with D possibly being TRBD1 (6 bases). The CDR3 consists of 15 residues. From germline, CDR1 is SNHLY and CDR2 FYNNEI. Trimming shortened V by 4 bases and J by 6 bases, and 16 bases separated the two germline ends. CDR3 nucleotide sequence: TGTGCCAGCAGTGGTAGGGGGTATCAAGGCAATGAGCAGTTCTTC. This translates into CASSGRGYQGNEQFF. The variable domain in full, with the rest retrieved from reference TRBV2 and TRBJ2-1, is EPEVTQTPSHQVTQMGQEVILRCVPISNHLYFYWYRQILGQKVEFLVSFYNNEISEKSEIFDDQFSVERPDGSNFTLKIRSTKLEDSAMYFCASSGRGYQGNEQFFGPGTRLTVL.

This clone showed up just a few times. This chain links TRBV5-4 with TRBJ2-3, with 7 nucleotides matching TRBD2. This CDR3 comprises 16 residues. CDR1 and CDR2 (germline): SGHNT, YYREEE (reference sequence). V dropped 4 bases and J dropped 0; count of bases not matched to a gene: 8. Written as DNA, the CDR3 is TGTGCCAGCAGCCTGGGACTACCGACTAGCACAGATACGCAGTATTTT. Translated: CASSLGLPTSTDTQYF.

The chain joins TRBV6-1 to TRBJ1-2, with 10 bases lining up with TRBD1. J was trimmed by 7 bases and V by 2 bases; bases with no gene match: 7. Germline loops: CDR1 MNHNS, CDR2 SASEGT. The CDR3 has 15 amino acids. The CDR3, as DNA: TGTGCCAGCAGTGAAATCGACAGGGGGCGAGTTGGCTACACCTTC. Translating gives CASSEIDRGRVGYTF.

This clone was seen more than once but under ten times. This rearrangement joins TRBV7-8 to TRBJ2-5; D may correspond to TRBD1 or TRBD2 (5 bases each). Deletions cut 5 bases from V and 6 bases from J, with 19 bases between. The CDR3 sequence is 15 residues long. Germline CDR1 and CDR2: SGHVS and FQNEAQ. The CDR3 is CASSPMSGAEKTQYF. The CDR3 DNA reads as TGTGCCAGCAGCCCAATGTCCGGGGCTGAGAAGACCCAGTACTTC.

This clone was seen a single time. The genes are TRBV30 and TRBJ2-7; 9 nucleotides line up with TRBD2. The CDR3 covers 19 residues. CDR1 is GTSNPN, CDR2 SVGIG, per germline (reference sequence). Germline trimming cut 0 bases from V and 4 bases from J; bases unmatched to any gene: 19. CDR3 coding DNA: TGTGCCTGGAGTGTATCAAGGAGGGTAGCGGGGGCCTCAGCTTACGAGCAGTACTTC. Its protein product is CAWSVSRRVAGASAYEQYF.

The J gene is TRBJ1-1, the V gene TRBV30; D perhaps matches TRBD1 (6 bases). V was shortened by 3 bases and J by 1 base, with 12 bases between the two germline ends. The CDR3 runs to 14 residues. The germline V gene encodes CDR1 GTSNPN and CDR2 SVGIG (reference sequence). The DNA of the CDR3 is TGTGCCTGGAGACCCGGGACACAGAACACTGAAGCTTTCTTT. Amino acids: CAWRPGTQNTEAFF.

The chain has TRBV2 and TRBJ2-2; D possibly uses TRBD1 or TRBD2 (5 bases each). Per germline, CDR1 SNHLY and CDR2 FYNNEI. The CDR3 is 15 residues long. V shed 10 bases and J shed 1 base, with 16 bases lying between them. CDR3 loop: CATRSGTVNTGELFF. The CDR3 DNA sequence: TGTGCCACCCGTAGTGGGACGGTGAACACCGGGGAGCTGTTTTTT.

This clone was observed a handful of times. The CDR3 DNA sequence: TGTGCCAGCAGCGTAGATGGGTCAGGGCGGAACTATGGCTACACCTTC. Protein sequence: CASSVDGSGRNYGYTF. This chain links TRBV9 with TRBJ1-2; a weak D match, TRBD1 (5 bases). The germline V and J ends were trimmed by 0 bases and 2 bases, with 14 bases remaining between them. Germline V gene data show CDR1 as SGDLS and CDR2 as YYNGEE. The CDR3 covers 16 residues. The entire variable domain, with the rest obtained from reference TRBV9 and TRBJ1-2, is as follows: DSGVTQTPKHLITATGQRVTLRCSPRSGDLSVYWYQQSLDQGLQFLIQYYNGEERAKGNILERFSAQQFPDLHSELNLSSLELGDSALYFCASSVDGSGRNYGYTFGSGTRLTVV.

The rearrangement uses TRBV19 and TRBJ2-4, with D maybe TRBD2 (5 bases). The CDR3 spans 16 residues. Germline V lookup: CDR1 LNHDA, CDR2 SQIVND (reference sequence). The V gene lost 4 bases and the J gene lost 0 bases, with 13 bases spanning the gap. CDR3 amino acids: CASSTDGVLAKNIQYF. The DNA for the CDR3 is TGTGCCAGTAGTACGGACGGGGTACTAGCCAAAAACATTCAGTACTTC.

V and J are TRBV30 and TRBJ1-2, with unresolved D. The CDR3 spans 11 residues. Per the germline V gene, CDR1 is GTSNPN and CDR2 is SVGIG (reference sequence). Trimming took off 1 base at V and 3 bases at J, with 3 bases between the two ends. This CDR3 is CAWSEYYGYTF. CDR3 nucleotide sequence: TGTGCCTGGAGTGAGTACTATGGCTACACCTTC. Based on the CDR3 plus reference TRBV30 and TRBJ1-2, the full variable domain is SQTIHQWPATLVQPVGSPLSLECTVEGTSNPNLYWYRQAAGRGLQLLFYSVGIGQISSEVPQNLSASRPQDRQFILSSKKLLLSDSGFYLCAWSEYYGYTFGSGTRLTVV.

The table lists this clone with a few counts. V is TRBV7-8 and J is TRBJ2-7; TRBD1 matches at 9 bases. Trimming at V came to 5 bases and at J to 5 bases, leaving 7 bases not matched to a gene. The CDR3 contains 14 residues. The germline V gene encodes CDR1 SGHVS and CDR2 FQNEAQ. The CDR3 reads CASSTRTGVDEQYF. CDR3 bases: TGTGCCAGCAGCACTCGGACAGGGGTCGACGAGCAGTACTTC.

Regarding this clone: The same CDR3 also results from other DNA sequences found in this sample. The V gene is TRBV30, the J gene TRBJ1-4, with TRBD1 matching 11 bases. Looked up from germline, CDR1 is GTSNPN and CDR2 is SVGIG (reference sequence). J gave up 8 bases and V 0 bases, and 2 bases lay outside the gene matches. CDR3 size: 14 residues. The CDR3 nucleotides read TGTGCCTGGAGTGTTGGGACAGGGGGAGAAAAACTGTTTTTT. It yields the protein CAWSVGTGGEKLFF.

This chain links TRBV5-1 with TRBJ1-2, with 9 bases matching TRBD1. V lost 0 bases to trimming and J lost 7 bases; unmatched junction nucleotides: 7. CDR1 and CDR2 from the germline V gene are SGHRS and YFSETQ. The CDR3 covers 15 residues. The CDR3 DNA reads TGCGCCAGCAGCTTGGAGGGGACAGGGCAACGTGGCTACACCTTC. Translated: CASSLEGTGQRGYTF. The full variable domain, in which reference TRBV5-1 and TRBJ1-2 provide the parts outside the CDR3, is KAGVTQTPRYLIKTRGQQVTLSCSPISGHRSVSWYQQTPGQGLQFLFEYFSETQRNKGNFPGRFSGRQFSNSRSEMNVSTLELGDSALYLCASSLEGTGQRGYTFGSGTRLTVV.

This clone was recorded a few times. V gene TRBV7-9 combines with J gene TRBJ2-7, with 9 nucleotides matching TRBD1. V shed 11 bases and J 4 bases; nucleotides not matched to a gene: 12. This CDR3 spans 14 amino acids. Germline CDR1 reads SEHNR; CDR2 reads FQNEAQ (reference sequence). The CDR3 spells CALQGARFGYEQYF. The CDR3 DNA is TGTGCCTTACAGGGGGCACGTTTTGGGTACGAGCAGTACTTC.

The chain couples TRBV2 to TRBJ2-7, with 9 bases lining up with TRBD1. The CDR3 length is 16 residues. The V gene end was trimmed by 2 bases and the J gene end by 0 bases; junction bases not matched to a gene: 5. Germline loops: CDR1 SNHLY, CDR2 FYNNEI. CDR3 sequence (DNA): TGTGCCAGCAGTGAATTGGTGACAGGGGGCTCCTACGAGCAGTACTTC. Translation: CASSELVTGGSYEQYF.

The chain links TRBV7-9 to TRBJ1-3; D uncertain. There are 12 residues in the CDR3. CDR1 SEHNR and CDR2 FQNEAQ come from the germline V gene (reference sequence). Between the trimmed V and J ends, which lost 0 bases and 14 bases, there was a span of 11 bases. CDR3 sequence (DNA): TGTGCCAGCAGCTTAGCCGGACGCTCGGTATATTTT. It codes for CASSLAGRSVYF. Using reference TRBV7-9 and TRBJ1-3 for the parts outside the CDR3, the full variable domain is DTGVSQNPRHKITKRGQNVTFRCDPISEHNRLYWYRQTLGQGPEFLTYFQNEAQLEKSRLLSDRFSAERPKGSFSTLEIQRTEQGDSAMYLCASSLAGRSVYFGEGSWLTVV.

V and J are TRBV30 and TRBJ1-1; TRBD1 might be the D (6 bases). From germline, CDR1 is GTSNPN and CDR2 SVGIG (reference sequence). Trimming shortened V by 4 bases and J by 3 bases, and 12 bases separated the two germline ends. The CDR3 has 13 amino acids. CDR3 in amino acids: CAWTRQEDTEAFF. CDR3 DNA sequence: TGTGCCTGGACCCGACAGGAAGACACTGAAGCTTTCTTT.

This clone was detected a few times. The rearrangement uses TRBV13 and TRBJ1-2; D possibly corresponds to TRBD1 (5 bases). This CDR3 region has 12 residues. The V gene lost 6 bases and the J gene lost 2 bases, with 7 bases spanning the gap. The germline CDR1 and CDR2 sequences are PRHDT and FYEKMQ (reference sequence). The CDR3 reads CASSAGNYGYTF. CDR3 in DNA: TGTGCCAGCAGTGCAGGGAACTATGGCTACACCTTC.

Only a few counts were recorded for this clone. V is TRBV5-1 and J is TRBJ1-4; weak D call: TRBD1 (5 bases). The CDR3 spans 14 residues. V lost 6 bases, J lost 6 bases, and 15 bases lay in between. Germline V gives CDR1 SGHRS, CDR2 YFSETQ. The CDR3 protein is CASNMGGSDEKLFF. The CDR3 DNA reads TGCGCCAGCAACATGGGGGGAAGCGATGAAAAACTGTTTTTT.

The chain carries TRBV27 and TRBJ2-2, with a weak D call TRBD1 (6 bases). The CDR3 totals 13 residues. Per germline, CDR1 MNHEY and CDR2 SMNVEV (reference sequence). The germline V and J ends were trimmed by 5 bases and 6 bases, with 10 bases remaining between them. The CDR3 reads CASSTNRAGELFF. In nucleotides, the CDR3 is TGTGCCAGCAGTACGAACAGGGCCGGGGAGCTGTTTTTT.

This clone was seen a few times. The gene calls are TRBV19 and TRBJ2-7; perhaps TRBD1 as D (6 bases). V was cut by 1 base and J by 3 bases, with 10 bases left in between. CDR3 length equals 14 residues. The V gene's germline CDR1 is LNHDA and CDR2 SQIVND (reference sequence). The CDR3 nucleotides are TGTGCCAGTAGTATAGGGGGGCTCAGCTACGAGCAGTACTTC. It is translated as CASSIGGLSYEQYF.

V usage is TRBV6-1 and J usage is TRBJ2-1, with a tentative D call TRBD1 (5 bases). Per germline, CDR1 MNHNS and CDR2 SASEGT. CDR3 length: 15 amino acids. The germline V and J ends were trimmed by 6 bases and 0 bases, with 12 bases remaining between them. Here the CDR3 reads CASRPRAYSYNEQFF. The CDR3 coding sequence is TGTGCCAGCAGACCCAGGGCATACTCCTACAATGAGCAGTTCTTC.

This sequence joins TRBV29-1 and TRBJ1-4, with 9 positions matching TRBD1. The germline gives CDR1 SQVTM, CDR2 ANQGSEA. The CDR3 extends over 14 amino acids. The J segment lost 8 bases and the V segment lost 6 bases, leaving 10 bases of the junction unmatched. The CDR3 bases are TGCAGCGTCAGAAGACAGGGGGGTAGAGAAAAACTGTTTTTT. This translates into CSVRRQGGREKLFF.